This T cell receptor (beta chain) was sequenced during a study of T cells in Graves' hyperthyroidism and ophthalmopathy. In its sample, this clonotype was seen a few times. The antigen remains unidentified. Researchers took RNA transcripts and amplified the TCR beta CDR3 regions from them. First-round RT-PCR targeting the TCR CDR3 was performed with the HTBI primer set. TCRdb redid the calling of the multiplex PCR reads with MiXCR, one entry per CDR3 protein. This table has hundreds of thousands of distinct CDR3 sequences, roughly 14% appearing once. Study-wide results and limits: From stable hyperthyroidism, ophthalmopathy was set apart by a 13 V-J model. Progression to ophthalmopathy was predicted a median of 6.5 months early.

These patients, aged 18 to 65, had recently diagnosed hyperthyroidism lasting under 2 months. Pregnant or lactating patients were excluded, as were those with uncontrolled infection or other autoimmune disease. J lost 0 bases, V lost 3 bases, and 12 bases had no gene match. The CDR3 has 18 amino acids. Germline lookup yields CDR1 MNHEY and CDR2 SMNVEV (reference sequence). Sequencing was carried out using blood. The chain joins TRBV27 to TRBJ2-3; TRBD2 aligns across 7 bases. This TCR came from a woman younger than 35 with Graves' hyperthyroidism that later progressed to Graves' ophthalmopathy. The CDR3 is CASSFIAGRLSSTDTQYF. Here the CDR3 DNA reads TGTGCCAGCAGTTTTATAGCGGGTAGACTCTCTAGCACAGATACGCAGTATTTT.